This record concerns one T cell receptor (beta chain) sequence. This specimen belongs to a study of blood T cell repertoires in COVID-19. Assay used: immunoSEQ multiplex PCR; TCRdb lists only in-frame clones, some missing. The data show 450,000 or so clones, roughly nine tenths seen once. The CDR3 has 14 residues. With V trimmed by 5 bases and J by 8 bases, 9 bases remained unmatched. Looked up from germline, CDR1 is SGHAT and CDR2 is FQNNGV. This chain joins TRBV11-2 and TRBJ2-1, with 7 bases matching TRBD1. What was sequenced was peripheral blood. This TCR came from a man younger than 35 with COVID-19, enrolled during active disease. CDR3 nucleotides: TGTGCCAGCAGCCTTGGACAGGATCCCGATGAGCAGTTCTTC. Protein product: CASSLGQDPDEQFF.